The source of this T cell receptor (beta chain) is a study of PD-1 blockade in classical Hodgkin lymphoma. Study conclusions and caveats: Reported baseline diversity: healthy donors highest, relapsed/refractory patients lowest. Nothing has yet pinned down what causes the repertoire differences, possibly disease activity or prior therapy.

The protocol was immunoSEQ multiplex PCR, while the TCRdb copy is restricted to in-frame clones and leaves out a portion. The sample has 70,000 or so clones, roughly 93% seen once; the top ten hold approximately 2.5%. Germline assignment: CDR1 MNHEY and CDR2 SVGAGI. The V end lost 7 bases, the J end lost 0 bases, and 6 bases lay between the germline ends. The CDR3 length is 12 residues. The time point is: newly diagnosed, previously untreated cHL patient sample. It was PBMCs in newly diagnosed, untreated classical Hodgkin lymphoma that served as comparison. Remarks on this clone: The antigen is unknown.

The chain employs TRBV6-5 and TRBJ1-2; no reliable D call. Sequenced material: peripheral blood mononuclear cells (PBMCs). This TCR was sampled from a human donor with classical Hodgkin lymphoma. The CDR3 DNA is TGTGCCAGCAAGGTCGCTAACTATGGCTACACCTTC. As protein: CASKVANYGYTF.